A single sample gave rise to the 24 T cell receptor beta chains below, sequenced in a study of OX40 agonist ivuxolimab in advanced cancers. TCRdb keeps only in-frame clones here, not all; method: immunoSEQ multiplex PCR. This repertoire shows approximately 91,000 clones, around 88% found once; its top ten account for roughly 0.52%. The specimen comprised CD4+ or CD8+ T cells sorted from blood, sampled in a trial of the OX40 agonist ivuxolimab. These receptors were taken from an adult with an advanced solid tumor such as melanoma, head and neck, liver or kidney cancer.

The genes are TRBV16 and TRBJ1-2; possibly TRBD1 for D (6 bases). Germline V lookup: CDR1 KGHSY, CDR2 FQNENV. The CDR3 has 12 residues. Trimming removed 4 bases at V and 6 bases at J, with 9 bases between. The CDR3 nucleotides are TGTGCCAGCAGCCTACAGGGCCATGGCTACACCTTC. Translation gives CASSLQGHGYTF.

Comment on this clone: This sample includes further DNA sequences coding for the same CDR3. The chain combines TRBV5-4 with TRBJ1-4; no firm D call. Germline CDR1 and CDR2: SGHNT and YYREEE (reference sequence). The CDR3 covers 13 residues. Trimming removed 3 bases from V and 0 bases from J, with 3 bases in between. CDR3 in DNA: TGTGCCAGCAGCTCCCCAACTAATGAAAAACTGTTTTTT. It specifies CASSSPTNEKLFF.

This chain connects TRBV19 to TRBJ2-3; TRBD2 matches at 8 bases. The V gene's germline CDR1 is LNHDA and CDR2 SQIVND (reference sequence). The CDR3 extends over 15 amino acids. V lost 6 bases, J lost 1 base, and 6 bases stayed unmatched. CDR3 in DNA: TGTGCCAGTAGCGTAGCGGGGCCCCGCACAGATACGCAGTATTTT. Translating it yields CASSVAGPRTDTQYF.

This chain joins TRBV4-3 and TRBJ2-6, with 9 bases lining up with TRBD1. V lost 5 bases and J lost 1; bases outside the gene matches: 15. This CDR3 spans 20 amino acids. Germline V gene sequence: CDR1 LGHNA, CDR2 YSLEER. CDR3 residues: CASSGTSGTGRGSGANVLTF. Here the CDR3 DNA reads TGCGCCAGCAGCGGCACTTCCGGGACAGGGCGTGGTTCTGGGGCCAACGTCCTGACTTTC.

This rearrangement joins TRBV18 to TRBJ2-2; D is perhaps TRBD1 or TRBD2 (6 bases each). Trimming took 6 bases from V and 4 from J, leaving 15 bases between them. Per germline, CDR1 KGHSH and CDR2 LQKENI. This CDR3 contains 15 residues. Written as DNA, the CDR3 is TGTGCCAGCTCCCCCGAGGGGGGCCTCACCGGGGAGCTGTTTTTT. As protein: CASSPEGGLTGELFF.

The chain couples TRBV10-3 to TRBJ1-1; D might be TRBD1 (5 bases). Trimming pared 3 bases from V and 7 bases from J, leaving 15 bases between. Per germline, CDR1 ENHRY and CDR2 SYGVKD. The CDR3 sequence is 14 residues long. CDR3 loop: CAISEWGGQGEAFF. The CDR3 region has the DNA TGTGCCATCAGTGAATGGGGGGGTCAGGGTGAAGCTTTCTTT.

This chain joins TRBV6-1 and TRBJ2-7; no clear D gene. The CDR3 has 13 amino acids. Germline V gene data show CDR1 as MNHNS and CDR2 as SASEGT. V was shortened by 0 bases and J by 12 bases, with 15 bases between the two germline ends. The CDR3 bases are TGTGCCAGCAGTGAAGCGCTAGGCAGGACCTGGTACTTC. It is translated as CASSEALGRTWYF.

The V and J genes are TRBV2 and TRBJ1-2; D unresolved. CDR3 length: 13 residues. Trimming removed 2 bases from V and 4 bases from J, with 8 bases in between. Germline V gives CDR1 SNHLY, CDR2 FYNNEI. CDR3 bases: TGTGCCAGCAGTGAACCAGGTACCTATGGCTACACCTTC. Translating gives CASSEPGTYGYTF.

The chain joins TRBV11-1 to TRBJ2-1; TRBD2 matches at 9 bases. The CDR3 is 14 amino acids. Germline assignment: CDR1 SGHAT and CDR2 FQDESV (reference sequence). The J segment lost 7 bases and the V segment lost 2 bases, leaving 3 bases of the junction unmatched. CDR3 in amino acids: CASSLYSGGNEQFF. CDR3 nucleotides: TGTGCCAGCAGCTTATATAGCGGGGGTAATGAGCAGTTCTTC.

The V and J genes are TRBV13 and TRBJ2-2; D is perhaps TRBD1 or TRBD2 (5 bases each). Trimming removed 2 bases from V and 3 bases from J, with 13 bases in between. This CDR3 contains 16 residues. Germline V lookup: CDR1 PRHDT, CDR2 FYEKMQ (reference sequence). CDR3 in amino acids: CASSLHGGDYTGELFF. For the CDR3, the DNA is TGTGCCAGCAGCTTACATGGGGGAGACTACACCGGGGAGCTGTTTTTT.

This clone was detected once. The genes are TRBV19 and TRBJ2-1; 8 bases align to TRBD2. V gave up 3 bases and J gave up 7 bases; unmatched junction bases: 8. CDR1 and CDR2 from the germline V gene are LNHDA and SQIVND (reference sequence). The CDR3 covers 15 residues. CDR3 amino acids: CASSMTRLARNEQFF. DNA for the CDR3: TGTGCCAGTAGTATGACCCGACTAGCGCGTAATGAGCAGTTCTTC. The full variable domain, completed using reference TRBV19 and TRBJ2-1, is DGGITQSPKYLFRKEGQNVTLSCEQNLNHDAMYWYRQDPGQGLRLIYYSQIVNDFQKGDIAEGYSVSREKKESFPLTVTSAQKNPTAFYLCASSMTRLARNEQFFGPGTRLTVL.

This rearrangement joins TRBV5-8 to TRBJ1-6; D is possibly TRBD1 (6 bases). The ends were cut back, 0 bases at V and 10 bases at J, with 11 bases in the middle. CDR3 length: 14 residues. Germline V gives CDR1 SGHTS, CDR2 YDEGEE. CDR3 sequence reads: CASSLDRARSPLHF. The CDR3 DNA sequence: TGTGCCAGCAGCTTGGACAGGGCCAGGTCACCCCTCCACTTT. Full variable domain (remainder filled in from reference TRBV5-8 and TRBJ1-6): EAGVTQSPTHLIKTRGQQATLRCSPISGHTSVYWYQQALGLGLQFLLWYDEGEERNRGNFPPRFSGRQFPNYSSELNVNALELEDSALYLCASSLDRARSPLHFGNGTRLTVT.

The rearrangement joins TRBV19 to TRBJ2-5; no reliable D call. Germline lookup yields CDR1 LNHDA and CDR2 SQIVND (reference sequence). Trimming removed 4 bases at V and 5 bases at J, with 8 bases between. The CDR3 has 12 residues. DNA for the CDR3: TGTGCCAGTAGTACTTTCCCCGAGACCCAGTACTTC. Protein sequence: CASSTFPETQYF.

The rearrangement joins TRBV5-8 to TRBJ1-2, with a tentative D call TRBD1 (5 bases). The CDR3 is 17 amino acids. V dropped 4 bases and J dropped 2 bases, with 21 bases sitting between them. Germline V gene lookup returns CDR1 SGHTS and CDR2 YDEGEE. CDR3 amino acids: CASSRFAGTDSNYGYTF. The CDR3 bases are TGTGCCAGCAGCCGGTTTGCGGGGACTGACAGCAACTATGGCTACACCTTC.

V is TRBV6-1 and J is TRBJ2-1; TRBD1 is a possible D gene (6 bases). The germline gives CDR1 MNHNS, CDR2 SASEGT. Between the trimmed V and J ends, which lost 10 bases and 4 bases, there was a span of 14 bases. The CDR3 runs to 13 residues. CDR3 protein: CATSTGPYNEQFF. CDR3 nucleotide sequence: TGTGCCACTTCGACAGGACCTTACAATGAGCAGTTCTTC.

This chain uses TRBV7-3 with TRBJ2-2, with a weak D call TRBD2 (6 bases). This CDR3 contains 13 residues. Trimming left V 5 bases short and J 7 bases short, with 11 bases between. The V gene's germline CDR1 is SGHTA and CDR2 FQGTGA. DNA of the CDR3: TGTGCCAGCAGCCCGGGGACTTACGGGGAGCTGTTTTTT. Protein product: CASSPGTYGELFF.

V usage is TRBV9 and J usage is TRBJ1-5, with D hard to call. Trimming pared 1 base from V and 6 bases from J, leaving 11 bases between. The CDR3 sequence is 14 residues long. CDR1 and CDR2 (germline): SGDLS, YYNGEE. As DNA, the CDR3 is TGTGCCAGCAGCGTAAGTCCGTCGGGTCAGCCCCAGCATTTT. Its translation is CASSVSPSGQPQHF.

The chain couples TRBV5-8 to TRBJ1-5, with D tentatively TRBD1 (5 bases). Trimming removed 4 bases at V and 3 bases at J, with 17 bases between. Germline V lookup: CDR1 SGHTS, CDR2 YDEGEE. The CDR3 has 16 amino acids. CDR3 loop: CASSPRGGGDNQPQHF. In DNA, the CDR3 is TGTGCCAGCAGCCCCCGGGGGGGAGGGGACAATCAGCCCCAGCATTTT.

The CDR3 is CASSPLAGGTQYF. As DNA, the CDR3 is TGTGCCAGCAGCCCCCTGGCCGGGGGGACCCAGTACTTC. The chain has TRBV5-4 and TRBJ2-5, with a possible D match to TRBD2 (6 bases). The V end was cut by 4 bases, the J end by 7 bases, with 14 bases between. CDR1 and CDR2 (germline): SGHNT, YYREEE (reference sequence). CDR3 length equals 13 residues.

As to this clone: Other DNA sequences in this specimen translate into the identical CDR3. This chain joins TRBV7-9 and TRBJ1-2; no clear D. The CDR3 has 12 amino acids. Per germline, CDR1 SEHNR and CDR2 FQNEAQ (reference sequence). V shed 0 bases and J shed 2 bases, with 1 base lying between them. This CDR3 is CASSLANYGYTF. The CDR3 nucleotides read TGTGCCAGCAGCTTAGCAAACTATGGCTACACCTTC.

V is TRBV10-3 and J is TRBJ1-1; 9 nucleotides agree with TRBD1. The trim removed 10 bases at V and 4 bases at J, leaving 7 bases unmatched. The CDR3 consists of 13 residues. In germline, CDR1 is ENHRY, CDR2 SYGVKD. In DNA, the CDR3 is TGTGCCACCGTGGACAGGGGCGGCACTGAAGCTTTCTTT. Translated: CATVDRGGTEAFF.

The chain combines TRBV5-4 with TRBJ1-2; TRBD1 agrees at 9 bases. Trimming took 4 bases from V and 5 from J; bases not matched to a gene: 9. The CDR3 consists of 15 residues. Germline CDR1 SGHNT, CDR2 YYREEE (reference sequence). The chain's CDR3 is CASSPTGGLGYGYTF. The CDR3 bases are TGTGCCAGCAGCCCGACAGGGGGACTGGGGTATGGCTACACCTTC. The complete variable domain, with remaining parts taken from reference TRBV5-4 and TRBJ1-2, reads ETGVTQSPTHLIKTRGQQVTLRCSSQSGHNTVSWYQQALGQGPQFIFQYYREEENGRGNFPPRFSGLQFPNYSSELNVNALELDDSALYLCASSPTGGLGYGYTFGSGTRLTVV.

The J gene is TRBJ1-1, the V gene TRBV19, with 7 bases aligning to TRBD1. Germline CDR1 reads LNHDA; CDR2 reads SQIVND (reference sequence). V was pared by 7 bases and J by 0 bases, with 2 bases of the junction left unmatched. There are 13 residues in the CDR3. This CDR3 is CASTRGLNTEAFF. In DNA form, the CDR3 reads TGTGCCAGTACGAGGGGGCTGAACACTGAAGCTTTCTTT.

The V and J genes are TRBV18 and TRBJ2-7; 8 positions agree with TRBD1. This CDR3 region has 14 residues. Looked up from germline, CDR1 is KGHSH and CDR2 is LQKENI. V was clipped by 4 bases and J by 0 bases; unmatched bases: 2. This CDR3 is CASSQDRGSYEQYF. In DNA form, the CDR3 reads TGTGCCAGCTCACAAGACAGGGGCTCCTACGAGCAGTACTTC.